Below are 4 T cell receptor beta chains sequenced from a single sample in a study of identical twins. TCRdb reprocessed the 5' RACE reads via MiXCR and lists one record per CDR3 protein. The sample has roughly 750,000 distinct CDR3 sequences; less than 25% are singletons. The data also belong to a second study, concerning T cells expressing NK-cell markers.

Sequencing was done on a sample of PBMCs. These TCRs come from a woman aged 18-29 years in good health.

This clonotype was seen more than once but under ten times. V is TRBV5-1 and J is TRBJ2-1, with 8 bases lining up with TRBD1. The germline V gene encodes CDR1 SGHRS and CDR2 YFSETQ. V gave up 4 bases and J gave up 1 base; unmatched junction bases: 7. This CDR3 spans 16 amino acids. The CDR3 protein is CASSAQGAPSYNEQFF. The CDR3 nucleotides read TGCGCCAGCAGCGCGCAGGGGGCCCCATCCTACAATGAGCAGTTCTTC.

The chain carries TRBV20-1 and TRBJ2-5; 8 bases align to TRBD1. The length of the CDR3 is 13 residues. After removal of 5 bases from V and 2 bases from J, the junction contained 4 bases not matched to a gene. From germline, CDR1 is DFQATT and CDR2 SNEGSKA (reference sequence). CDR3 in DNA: TGCAGTGCTGTGGACAGGGCGCAAGAGACCCAGTACTTC. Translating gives CSAVDRAQETQYF.

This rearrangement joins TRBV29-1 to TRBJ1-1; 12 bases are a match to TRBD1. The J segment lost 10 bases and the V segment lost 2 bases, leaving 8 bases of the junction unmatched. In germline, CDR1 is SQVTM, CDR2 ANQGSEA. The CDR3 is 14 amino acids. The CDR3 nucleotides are TGCAGCGTTGAATCGCGGGACAGGGGGCCGTCAGCTTTCTTT. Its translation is CSVESRDRGPSAFF. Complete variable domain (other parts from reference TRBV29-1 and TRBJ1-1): SAVISQKPSRDICQRGTSLTIQCQVDSQVTMMFWYRQQPGQSLTLIATANQGSEATYESGFVIDKFPISRPNLTFSTLTVSNMSPEDSSIYLCSVESRDRGPSAFFGQGTRLTVV.

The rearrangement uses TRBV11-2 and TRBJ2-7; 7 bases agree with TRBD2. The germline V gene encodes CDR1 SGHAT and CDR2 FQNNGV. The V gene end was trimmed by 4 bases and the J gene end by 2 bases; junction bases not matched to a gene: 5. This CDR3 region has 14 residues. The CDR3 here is CASSSRLAAYEQYF. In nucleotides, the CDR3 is TGTGCCAGCAGCTCCAGACTAGCAGCCTACGAGCAGTACTTC.